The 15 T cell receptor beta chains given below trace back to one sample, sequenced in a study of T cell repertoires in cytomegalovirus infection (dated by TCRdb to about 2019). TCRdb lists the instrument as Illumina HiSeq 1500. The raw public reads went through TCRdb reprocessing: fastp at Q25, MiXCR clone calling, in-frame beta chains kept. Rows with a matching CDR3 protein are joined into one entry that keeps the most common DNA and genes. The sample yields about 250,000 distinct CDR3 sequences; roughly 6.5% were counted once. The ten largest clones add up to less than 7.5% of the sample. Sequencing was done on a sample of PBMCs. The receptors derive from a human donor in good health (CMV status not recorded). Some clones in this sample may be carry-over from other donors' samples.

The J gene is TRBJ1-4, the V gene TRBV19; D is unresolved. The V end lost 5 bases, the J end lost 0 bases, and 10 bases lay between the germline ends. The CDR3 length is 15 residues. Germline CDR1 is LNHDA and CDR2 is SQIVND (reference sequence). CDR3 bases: TGTGCCAGTAGTGAAAAGACACCAACTAATGAAAAACTGTTTTTT. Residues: CASSEKTPTNEKLFF. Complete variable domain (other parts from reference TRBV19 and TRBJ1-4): DGGITQSPKYLFRKEGQNVTLSCEQNLNHDAMYWYRQDPGQGLRLIYYSQIVNDFQKGDIAEGYSVSREKKESFPLTVTSAQKNPTAFYLCASSEKTPTNEKLFFGSGTQLSVL.

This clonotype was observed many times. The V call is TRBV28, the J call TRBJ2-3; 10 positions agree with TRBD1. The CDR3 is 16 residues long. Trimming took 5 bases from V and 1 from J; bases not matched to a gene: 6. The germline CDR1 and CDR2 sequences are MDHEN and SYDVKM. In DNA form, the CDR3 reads TGTGCCAGCAGTATGACAGGGGGCGGACGCACAGATACGCAGTATTTT. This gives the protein CASSMTGGGRTDTQYF.

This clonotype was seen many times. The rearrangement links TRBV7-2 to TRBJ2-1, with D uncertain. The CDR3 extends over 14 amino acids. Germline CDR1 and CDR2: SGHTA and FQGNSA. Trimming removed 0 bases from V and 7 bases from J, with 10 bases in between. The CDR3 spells CASSLARQANEQFF. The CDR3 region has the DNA TGTGCCAGCAGCTTAGCTCGGCAGGCGAATGAGCAGTTCTTC.

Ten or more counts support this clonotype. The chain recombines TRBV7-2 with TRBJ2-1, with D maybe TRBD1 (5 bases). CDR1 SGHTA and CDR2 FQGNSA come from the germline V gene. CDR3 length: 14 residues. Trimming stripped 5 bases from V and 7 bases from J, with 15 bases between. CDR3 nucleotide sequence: TGTGCCAGCAGCCCCATTCCAGGGTGGAATGAGCAGTTCTTC. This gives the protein CASSPIPGWNEQFF.

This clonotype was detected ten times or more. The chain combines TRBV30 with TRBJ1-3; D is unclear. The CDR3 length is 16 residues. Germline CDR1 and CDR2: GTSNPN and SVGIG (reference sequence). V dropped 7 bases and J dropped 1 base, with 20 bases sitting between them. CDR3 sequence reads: CAYIPGPTSSGNTIYF. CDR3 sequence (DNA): TGTGCCTATATACCCGGGCCGACATCTTCTGGAAACACCATATATTTT.

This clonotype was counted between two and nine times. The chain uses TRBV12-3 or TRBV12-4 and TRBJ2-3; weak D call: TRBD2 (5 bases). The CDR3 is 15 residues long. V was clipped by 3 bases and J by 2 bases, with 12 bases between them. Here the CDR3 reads CASSFGETNTDTQYF. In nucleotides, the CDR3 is TGTGCCAGCAGTTTCGGGGAAACTAACACAGATACGCAGTATTTT.

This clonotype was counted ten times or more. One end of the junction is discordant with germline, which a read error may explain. The CDR3 DNA reads as TGTGCCAGCGGTTATGAGGGGTCGCGAGGCTACACCTTC. Translating it yields CASGYEGSRGYTF. This chain links TRBV6-5 with TRBJ1-2, with D perhaps matching TRBD1 (5 bases). Germline lookup yields CDR1 MNHEY and CDR2 SVGAGI. The CDR3 has 13 amino acids.

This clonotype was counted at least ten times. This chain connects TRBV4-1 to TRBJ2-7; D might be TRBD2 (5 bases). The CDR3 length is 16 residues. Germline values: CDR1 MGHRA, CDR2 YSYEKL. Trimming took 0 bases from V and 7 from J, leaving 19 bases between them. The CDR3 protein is CASSQDGRGRSGEQYF. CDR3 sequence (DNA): TGCGCCAGCAGCCAAGACGGTAGAGGCAGGTCGGGGGAGCAGTACTTC.

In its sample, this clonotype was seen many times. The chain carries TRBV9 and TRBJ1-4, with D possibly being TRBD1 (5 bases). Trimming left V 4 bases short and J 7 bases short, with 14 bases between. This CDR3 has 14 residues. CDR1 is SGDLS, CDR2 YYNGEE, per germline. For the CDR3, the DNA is TGTGCCAGCAGCCTGGGACCCAGAACTGAAAAACTGTTTTTT. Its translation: CASSLGPRTEKLFF.

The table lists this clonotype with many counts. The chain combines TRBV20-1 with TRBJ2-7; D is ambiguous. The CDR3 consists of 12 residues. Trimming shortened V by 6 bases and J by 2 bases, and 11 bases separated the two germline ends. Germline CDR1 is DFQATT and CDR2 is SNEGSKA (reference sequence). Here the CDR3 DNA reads TGCAGTGCCAGGACGATTGCCTACGAGCAGTACTTC. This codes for CSARTIAYEQYF.

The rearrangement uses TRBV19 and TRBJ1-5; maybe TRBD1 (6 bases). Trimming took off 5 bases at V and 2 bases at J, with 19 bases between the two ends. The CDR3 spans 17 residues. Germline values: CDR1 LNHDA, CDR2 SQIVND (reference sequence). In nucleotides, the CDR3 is TGTGCCAGTAGTGCCCCCCAACAGGGCTTGGGCAATCAGCCCCAGCATTTT. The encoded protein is CASSAPQQGLGNQPQHF.

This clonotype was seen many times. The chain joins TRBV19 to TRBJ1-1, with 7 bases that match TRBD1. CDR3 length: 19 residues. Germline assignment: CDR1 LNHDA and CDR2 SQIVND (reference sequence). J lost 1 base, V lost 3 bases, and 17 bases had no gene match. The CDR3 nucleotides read TGTGCCAGTAGTATCACCCATTACAGGGGACGAGGGGGGAACACTGAAGCTTTCTTT. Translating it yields CASSITHYRGRGGNTEAFF.

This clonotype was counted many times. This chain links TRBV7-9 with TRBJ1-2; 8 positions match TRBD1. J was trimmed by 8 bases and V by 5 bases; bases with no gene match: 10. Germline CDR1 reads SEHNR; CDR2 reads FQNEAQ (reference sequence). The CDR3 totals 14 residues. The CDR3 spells CASSPPTGAGGYTF. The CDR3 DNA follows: TGTGCCAGCAGCCCCCCGACAGGGGCCGGGGGCTACACCTTC.

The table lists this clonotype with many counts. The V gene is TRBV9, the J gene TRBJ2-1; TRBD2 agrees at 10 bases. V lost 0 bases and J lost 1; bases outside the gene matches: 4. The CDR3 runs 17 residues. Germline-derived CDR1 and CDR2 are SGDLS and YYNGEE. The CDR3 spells CASSVVSGGLSYNEQFF. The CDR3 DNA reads TGTGCCAGCAGCGTAGTTAGCGGGGGGCTGTCCTACAATGAGCAGTTCTTC.

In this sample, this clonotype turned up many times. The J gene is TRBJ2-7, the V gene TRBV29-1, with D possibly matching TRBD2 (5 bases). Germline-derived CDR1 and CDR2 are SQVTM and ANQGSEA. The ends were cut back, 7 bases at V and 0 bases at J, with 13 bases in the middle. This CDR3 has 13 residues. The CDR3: CSATVTSSYEQYF. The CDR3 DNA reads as TGCAGCGCAACAGTTACTAGCTCCTACGAGCAGTACTTC.